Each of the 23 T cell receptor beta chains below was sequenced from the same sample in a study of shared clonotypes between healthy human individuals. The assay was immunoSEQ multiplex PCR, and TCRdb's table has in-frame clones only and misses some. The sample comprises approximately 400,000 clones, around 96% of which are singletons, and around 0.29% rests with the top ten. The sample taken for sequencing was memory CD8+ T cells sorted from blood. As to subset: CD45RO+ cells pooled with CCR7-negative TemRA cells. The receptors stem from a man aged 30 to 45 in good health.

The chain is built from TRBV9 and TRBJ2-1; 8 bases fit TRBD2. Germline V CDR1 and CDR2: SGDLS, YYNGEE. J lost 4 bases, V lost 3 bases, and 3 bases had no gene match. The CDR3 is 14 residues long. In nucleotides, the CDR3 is TGTGCCAGCAGCGGGACTAGCCTGTACAATGAGCAGTTCTTC. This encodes CASSGTSLYNEQFF. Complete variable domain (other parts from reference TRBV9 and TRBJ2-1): DSGVTQTPKHLITATGQRVTLRCSPRSGDLSVYWYQQSLDQGLQFLIQYYNGEERAKGNILERFSAQQFPDLHSELNLSSLELGDSALYFCASSGTSLYNEQFFGPGTRLTVL.

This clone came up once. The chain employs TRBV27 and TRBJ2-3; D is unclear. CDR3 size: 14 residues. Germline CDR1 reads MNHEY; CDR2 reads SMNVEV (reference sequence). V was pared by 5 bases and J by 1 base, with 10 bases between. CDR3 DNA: TGTGCCAGCAGTCCACGGCCCCGCACAGATACGCAGTATTTT. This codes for CASSPRPRTDTQYF.

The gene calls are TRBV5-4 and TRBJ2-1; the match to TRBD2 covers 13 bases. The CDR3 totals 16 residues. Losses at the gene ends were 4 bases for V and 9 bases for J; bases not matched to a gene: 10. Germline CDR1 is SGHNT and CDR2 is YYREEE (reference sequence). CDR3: CASSVVGLAGATEQFF. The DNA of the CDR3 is TGTGCCAGCAGCGTGGTTGGACTAGCGGGAGCCACTGAGCAGTTCTTC.

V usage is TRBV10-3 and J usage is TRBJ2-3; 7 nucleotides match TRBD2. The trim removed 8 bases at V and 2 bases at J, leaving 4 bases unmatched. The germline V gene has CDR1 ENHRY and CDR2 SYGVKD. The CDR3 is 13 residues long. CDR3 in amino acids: CAIGGTTTDTQYF. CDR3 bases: TGTGCCATCGGCGGGACTACCACAGATACGCAGTATTTT.

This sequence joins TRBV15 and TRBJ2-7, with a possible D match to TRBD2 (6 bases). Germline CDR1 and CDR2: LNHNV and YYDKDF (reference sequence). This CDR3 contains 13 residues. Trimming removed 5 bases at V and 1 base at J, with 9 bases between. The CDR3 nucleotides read TGTGCCACCAGCGACGGGAGATCCTACGAGCAGTACTTC. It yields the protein CATSDGRSYEQYF.

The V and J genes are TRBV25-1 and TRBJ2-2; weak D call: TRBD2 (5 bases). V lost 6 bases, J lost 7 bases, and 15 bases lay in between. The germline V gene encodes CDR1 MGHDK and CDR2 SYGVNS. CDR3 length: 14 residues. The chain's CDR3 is CASRGDGAVGELFF. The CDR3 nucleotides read TGTGCCAGCAGGGGAGACGGCGCGGTCGGGGAGCTGTTTTTT.

The CDR3 sequence is CASSPRTESSPGELFF. The DNA of the CDR3 is TGTGCCAGCAGCCCAAGGACGGAGTCCTCACCCGGGGAGCTGTTTTTT. J is TRBJ2-2 and V is TRBV9; D uncertain. Germline V CDR1 and CDR2: SGDLS, YYNGEE. The length of the CDR3 is 16 residues. Trimming stripped 4 bases from V and 6 bases from J, with 19 bases between.

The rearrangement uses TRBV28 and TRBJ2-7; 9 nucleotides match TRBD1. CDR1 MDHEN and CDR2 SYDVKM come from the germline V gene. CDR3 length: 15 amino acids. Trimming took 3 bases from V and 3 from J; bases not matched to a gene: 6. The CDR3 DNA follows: TGTGCCAGCAGTTTCCGGGACAGGGATTACTACGAGCAGTACTTC. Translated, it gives CASSFRDRDYYEQYF.

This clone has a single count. The CDR3 loop is CASSFRGTQYF. DNA for the CDR3: TGTGCCAGCAGCTTCCGAGGGACCCAGTACTTC. V gene TRBV5-6 combines with J gene TRBJ2-5; D unresolved. CDR1 SGHDT and CDR2 YYEEEE come from the germline V gene. This CDR3 spans 11 amino acids. Trimming took off 2 bases at V and 7 bases at J, with 6 bases between the two ends.

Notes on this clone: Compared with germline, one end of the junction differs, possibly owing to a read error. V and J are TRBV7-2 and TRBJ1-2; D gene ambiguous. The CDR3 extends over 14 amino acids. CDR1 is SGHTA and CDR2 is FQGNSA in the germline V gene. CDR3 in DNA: TGTGTCAGCAGCTTAGTTCTCACAGACCCTGGCTACACCTTC. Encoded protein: CVSSLVLTDPGYTF.

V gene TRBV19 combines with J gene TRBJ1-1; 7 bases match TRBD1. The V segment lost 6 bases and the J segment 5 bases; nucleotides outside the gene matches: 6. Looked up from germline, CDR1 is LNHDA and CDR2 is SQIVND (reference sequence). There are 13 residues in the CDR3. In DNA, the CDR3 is TGTGCCAGTAGGAGCGCAGGGGGGACTGAAGCTTTCTTT. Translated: CASRSAGGTEAFF.

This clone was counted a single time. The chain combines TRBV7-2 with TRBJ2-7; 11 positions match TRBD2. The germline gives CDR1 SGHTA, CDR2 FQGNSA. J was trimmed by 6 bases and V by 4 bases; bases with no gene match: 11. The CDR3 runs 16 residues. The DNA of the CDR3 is TGTGCCAGCAGCTCCCCCCGTAGCGGGAGGGTAGGCGAGCAGTACTTC. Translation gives CASSSPRSGRVGEQYF.

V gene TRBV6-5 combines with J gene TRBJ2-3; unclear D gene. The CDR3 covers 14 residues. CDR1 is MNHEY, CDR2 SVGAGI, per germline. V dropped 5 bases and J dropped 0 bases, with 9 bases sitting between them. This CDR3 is CASSPTRSTDTQYF. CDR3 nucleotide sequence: TGTGCCAGCAGTCCCACTCGGAGCACAGATACGCAGTATTTT.

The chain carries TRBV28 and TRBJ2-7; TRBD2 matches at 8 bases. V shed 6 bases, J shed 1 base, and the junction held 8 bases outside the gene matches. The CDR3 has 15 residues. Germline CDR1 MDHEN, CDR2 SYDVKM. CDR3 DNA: TGTGCCAGCAGCCCCCCGGCTAGCGGGTCCTACGAGCAGTACTTC. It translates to CASSPPASGSYEQYF.

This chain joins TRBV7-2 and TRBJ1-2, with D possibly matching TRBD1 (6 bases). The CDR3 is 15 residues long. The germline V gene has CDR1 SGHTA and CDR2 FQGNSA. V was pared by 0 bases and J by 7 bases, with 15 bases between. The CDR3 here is CASSLAGNARGGYTF. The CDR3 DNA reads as TGTGCCAGCAGCTTAGCAGGCAACGCCAGGGGTGGCTACACCTTC.

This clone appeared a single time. The CDR3 DNA reads as TGTGCCAGCAGCCGGGACACCTACGAGCAGTACTTC. It specifies CASSRDTYEQYF. The V and J genes are TRBV5-4 and TRBJ2-7; maybe TRBD1 (6 bases). The CDR3 length is 12 residues. V lost 4 bases and J 2 bases, leaving 7 bases between the germline ends. Germline lookup yields CDR1 SGHNT and CDR2 YYREEE (reference sequence).

CDR3 protein: CASSFKETQYF. CDR3 nucleotide sequence: TGCGCCAGCAGCTTTAAAGAGACCCAGTACTTC. The rearrangement joins TRBV5-1 to TRBJ2-5; D remains unclear. The CDR3 consists of 11 residues. CDR1 SGHRS and CDR2 YFSETQ come from the germline V gene. V shed 2 bases and J shed 3 bases, with 2 bases lying between them.

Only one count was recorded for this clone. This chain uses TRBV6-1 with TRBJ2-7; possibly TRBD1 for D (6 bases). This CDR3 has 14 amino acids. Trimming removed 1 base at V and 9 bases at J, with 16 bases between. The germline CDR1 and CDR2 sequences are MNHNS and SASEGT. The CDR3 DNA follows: TGTGCCAGCAGTGAAGATGGGGGCTCTTTTGGGCAGTACTTC. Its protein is CASSEDGGSFGQYF.

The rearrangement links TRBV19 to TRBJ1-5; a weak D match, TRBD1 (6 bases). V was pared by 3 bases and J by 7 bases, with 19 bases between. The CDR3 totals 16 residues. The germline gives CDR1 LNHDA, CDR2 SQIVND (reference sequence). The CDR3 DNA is TGTGCCAGTAGTATCAAGGGTAACGCAGGGGTACAGCCCCAGCATTTT. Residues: CASSIKGNAGVQPQHF.

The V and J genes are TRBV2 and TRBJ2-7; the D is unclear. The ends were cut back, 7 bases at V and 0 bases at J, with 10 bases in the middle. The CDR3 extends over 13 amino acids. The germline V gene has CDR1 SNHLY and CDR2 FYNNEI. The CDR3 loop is CASIAPRSYEQYF. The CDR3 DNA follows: TGTGCCAGCATCGCCCCCCGCTCCTACGAGCAGTACTTC.

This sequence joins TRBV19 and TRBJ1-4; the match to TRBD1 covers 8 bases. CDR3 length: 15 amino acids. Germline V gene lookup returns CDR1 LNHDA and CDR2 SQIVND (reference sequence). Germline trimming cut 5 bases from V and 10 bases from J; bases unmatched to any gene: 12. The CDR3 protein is CASSVRQGQQVKLFF. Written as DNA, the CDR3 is TGTGCCAGTAGTGTCCGACAGGGGCAACAGGTAAAACTGTTTTTT.

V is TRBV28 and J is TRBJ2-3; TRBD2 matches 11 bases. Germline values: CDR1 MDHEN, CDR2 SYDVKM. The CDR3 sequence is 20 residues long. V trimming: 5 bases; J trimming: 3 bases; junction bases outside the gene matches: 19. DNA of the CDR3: TGTGCCAGCAGTCCCCCGGTAGGGTTAAATGGGACTAGCGGAACAGATACGCAGTATTTT. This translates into CASSPPVGLNGTSGTDTQYF.

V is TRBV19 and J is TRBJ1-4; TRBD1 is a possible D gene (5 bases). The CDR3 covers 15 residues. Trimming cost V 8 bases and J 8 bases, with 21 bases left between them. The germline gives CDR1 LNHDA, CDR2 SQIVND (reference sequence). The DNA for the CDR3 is TGTGCCAGTGGGGGGTACCGCGGCCTTAGGGAAAAACTGTTTTTT. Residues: CASGGYRGLREKLFF.